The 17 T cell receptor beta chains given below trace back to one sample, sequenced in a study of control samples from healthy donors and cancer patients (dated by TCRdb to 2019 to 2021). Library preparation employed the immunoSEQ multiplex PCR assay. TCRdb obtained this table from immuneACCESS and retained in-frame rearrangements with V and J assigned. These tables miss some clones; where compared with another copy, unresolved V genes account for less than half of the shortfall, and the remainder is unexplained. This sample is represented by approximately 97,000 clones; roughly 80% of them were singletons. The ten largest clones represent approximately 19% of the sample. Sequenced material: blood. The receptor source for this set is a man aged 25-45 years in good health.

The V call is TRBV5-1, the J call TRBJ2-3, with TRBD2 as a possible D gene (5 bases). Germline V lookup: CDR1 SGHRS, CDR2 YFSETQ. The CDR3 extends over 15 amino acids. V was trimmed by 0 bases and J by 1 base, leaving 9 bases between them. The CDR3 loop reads CASSLVGVGTDTQYF. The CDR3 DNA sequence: TGCGCCAGCAGCTTGGTCGGGGTCGGCACAGATACGCAGTATTTT.

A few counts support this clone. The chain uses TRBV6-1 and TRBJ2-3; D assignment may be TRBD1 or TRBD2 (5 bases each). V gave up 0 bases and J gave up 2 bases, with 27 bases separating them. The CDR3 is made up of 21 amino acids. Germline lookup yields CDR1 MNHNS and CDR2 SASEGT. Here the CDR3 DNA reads TGTGCCAGCAGTGAAGCGTTCTTTAAAAGGCAGGGAGAGAAAGACACAGATACGCAGTATTTT. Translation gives CASSEAFFKRQGEKDTDTQYF.

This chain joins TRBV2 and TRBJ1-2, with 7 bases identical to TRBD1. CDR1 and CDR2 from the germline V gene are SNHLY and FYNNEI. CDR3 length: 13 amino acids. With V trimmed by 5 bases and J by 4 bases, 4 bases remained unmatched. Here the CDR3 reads CASSSDRVYGYTF. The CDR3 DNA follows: TGTGCCAGCAGTAGCGACAGGGTCTATGGCTACACCTTC.

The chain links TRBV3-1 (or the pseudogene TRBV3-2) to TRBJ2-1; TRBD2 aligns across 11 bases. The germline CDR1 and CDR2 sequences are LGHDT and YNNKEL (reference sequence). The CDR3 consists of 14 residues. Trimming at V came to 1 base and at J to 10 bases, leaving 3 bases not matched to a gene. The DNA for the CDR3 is TGTGCCAGCAGCCAAGCGGTAGCGGGGGGGGAGCAGTTCTTC. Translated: CASSQAVAGGEQFF.

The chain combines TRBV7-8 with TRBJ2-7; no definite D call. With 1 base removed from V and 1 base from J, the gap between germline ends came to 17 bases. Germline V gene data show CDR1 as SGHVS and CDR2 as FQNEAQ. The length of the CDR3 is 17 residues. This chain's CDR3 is CASSLVFSGQASYEQYF. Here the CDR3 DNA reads TGTGCCAGCAGCTTAGTATTTAGTGGGCAGGCGTCCTACGAGCAGTACTTC. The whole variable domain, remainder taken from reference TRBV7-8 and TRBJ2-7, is GAGVSQSPRYKVAKRGQDVALRCDPISGHVSLFWYQQALGQGPEFLTYFQNEAQLDKSGLPSDRFFAERPEGSVSTLKIQRTQQEDSAVYLCASSLVFSGQASYEQYFGPGTRLTVT.

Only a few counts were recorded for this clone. DNA of the CDR3: TGTGCCAGCAGTAGGGGACTGTCCTCTGGAAACACCATATATTTT. Translating gives CASSRGLSSGNTIYF. The chain has TRBV6-5 and TRBJ1-3, with D possibly being TRBD1 (5 bases). Looked up from germline, CDR1 is MNHEY and CDR2 is SVGAGI. V dropped 5 bases and J dropped 0 bases, with 11 bases sitting between them. The CDR3 sequence is 15 residues long.

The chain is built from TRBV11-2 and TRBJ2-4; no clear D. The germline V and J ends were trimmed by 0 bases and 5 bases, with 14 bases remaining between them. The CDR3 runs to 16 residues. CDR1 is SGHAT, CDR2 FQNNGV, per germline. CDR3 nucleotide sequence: TGTGCCAGCAGCTTAGATGTCCGAATAAGCCAAAACATTCAGTACTTC. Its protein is CASSLDVRISQNIQYF.

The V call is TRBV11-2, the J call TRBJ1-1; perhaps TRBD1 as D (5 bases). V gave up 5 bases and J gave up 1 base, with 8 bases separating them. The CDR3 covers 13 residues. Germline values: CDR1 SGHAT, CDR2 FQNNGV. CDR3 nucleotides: TGTGCCAGCAGCCTCACAGGGAACACTGAAGCTTTCTTT. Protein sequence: CASSLTGNTEAFF. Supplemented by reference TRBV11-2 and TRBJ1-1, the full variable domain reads EAGVAQSPRYKIIEKRQSVAFWCNPISGHATLYWYQQILGQGPKLLIQFQNNGVVDDSQLPKDRFSAERLKGVDSTLKIQPAKLEDSAVYLCASSLTGNTEAFFGQGTRLTVV.

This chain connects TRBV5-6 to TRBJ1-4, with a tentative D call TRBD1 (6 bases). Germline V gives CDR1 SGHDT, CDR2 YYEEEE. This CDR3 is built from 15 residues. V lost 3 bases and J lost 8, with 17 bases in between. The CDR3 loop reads CASSSGIGGWEKLFF. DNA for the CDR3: TGTGCCAGCAGCTCTGGAATCGGGGGCTGGGAAAAACTGTTTTTT. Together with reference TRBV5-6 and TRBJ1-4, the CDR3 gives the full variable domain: DAGVTQSPTHLIKTRGQQVTLRCSPKSGHDTVSWYQQALGQGPQFIFQYYEEEERQRGNFPDRFSGHQFPNYSSELNVNALLLGDSALYLCASSSGIGGWEKLFFGSGTQLSVL.

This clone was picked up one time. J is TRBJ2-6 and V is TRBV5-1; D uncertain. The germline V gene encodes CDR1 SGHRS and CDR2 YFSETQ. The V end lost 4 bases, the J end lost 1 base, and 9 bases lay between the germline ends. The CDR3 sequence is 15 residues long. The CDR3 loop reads CASSPTISGANVLTF. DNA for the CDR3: TGCGCCAGCAGCCCGACCATTTCTGGGGCCAACGTCCTGACTTTC. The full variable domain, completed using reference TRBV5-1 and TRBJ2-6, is KAGVTQTPRYLIKTRGQQVTLSCSPISGHRSVSWYQQTPGQGLQFLFEYFSETQRNKGNFPGRFSGRQFSNSRSEMNVSTLELGDSALYLCASSPTISGANVLTFGAGSRLTVL.

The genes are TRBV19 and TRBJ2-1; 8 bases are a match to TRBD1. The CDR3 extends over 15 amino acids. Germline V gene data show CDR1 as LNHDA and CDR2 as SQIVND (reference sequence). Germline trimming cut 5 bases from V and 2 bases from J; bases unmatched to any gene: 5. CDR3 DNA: TGTGCCAGTAGTGGCGACAGGGGACCCTACAATGAGCAGTTCTTC. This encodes CASSGDRGPYNEQFF.

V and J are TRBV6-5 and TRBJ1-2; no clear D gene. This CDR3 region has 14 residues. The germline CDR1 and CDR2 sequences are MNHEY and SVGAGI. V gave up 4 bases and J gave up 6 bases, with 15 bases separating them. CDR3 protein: CASSSRSGLNGYTF. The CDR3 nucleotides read TGTGCCAGCAGTTCACGATCCGGGTTGAATGGCTACACCTTC.

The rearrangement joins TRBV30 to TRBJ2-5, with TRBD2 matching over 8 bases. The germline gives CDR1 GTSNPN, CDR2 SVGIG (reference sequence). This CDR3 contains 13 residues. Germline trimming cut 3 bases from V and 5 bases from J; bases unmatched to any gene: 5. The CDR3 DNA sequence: TGTGCCTGGAGCGCGGGACTAGTGGAGACCCAGTACTTC. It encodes CAWSAGLVETQYF.

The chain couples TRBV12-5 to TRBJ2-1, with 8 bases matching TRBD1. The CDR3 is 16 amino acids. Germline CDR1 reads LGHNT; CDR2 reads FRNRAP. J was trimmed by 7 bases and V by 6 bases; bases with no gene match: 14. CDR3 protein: CASGRTGTGWANEQFF. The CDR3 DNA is TGTGCTAGTGGACGAACCGGGACAGGCTGGGCGAATGAGCAGTTCTTC.

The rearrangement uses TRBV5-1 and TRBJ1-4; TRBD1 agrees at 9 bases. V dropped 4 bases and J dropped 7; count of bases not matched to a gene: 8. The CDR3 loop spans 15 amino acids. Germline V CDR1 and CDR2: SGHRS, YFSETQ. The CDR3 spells CASSLGQGMAEKLFF. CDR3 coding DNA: TGCGCCAGCAGCCTCGGACAGGGGATGGCTGAAAAACTGTTTTTT.

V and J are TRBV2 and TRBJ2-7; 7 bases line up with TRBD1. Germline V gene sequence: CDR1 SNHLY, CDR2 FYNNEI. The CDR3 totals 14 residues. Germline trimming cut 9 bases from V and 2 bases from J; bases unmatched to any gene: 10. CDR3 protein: CASRLQGSTYEQYF. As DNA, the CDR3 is TGTGCCAGTAGACTACAGGGGAGCACCTACGAGCAGTACTTC.

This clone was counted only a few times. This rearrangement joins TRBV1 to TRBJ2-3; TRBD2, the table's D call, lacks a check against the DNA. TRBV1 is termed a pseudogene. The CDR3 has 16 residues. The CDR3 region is CTSSQDEAGASDTQYF. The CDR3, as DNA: TGCACCAGCAGCCAAGATGAAGCGGGGGCGTCAGATACGCAGTATTTT.